This T cell receptor (beta chain) stems from a study of T cell repertoires in cytomegalovirus infection. Study-wide background: HLA-B-restricted CMV epitopes that are well studied were used alongside recently identified HLA-C-restricted ones. Through public TCR beta signatures, both CMV infection and matching HLA type were indicated. Broader study findings: Totalled public TCR beta family frequency picked out people who carried CMV plus the relevant HLA. In two of eight donors, the top clonotype was HLA-C-restricted CMV-specific.

There are 13 residues in the CDR3. Germline V gene data show CDR1 as MNHEY and CDR2 as SMNVEV (reference sequence). The V and J ends lost 3 bases and 8 bases, in that order; junction bases with no gene match: 6. TCRdb used MiXCR to reprocess the reads, holding one entry per CDR3 protein. The sample lists fewer than 1,000,000 distinct CDR3 sequences, roughly 30% occurring once. This clonotype was seen more than once but under ten times. Its antigen is currently unknown. The chain joins TRBV27 to TRBJ2-7; 8 positions match TRBD2. The receptor comes from a human donor in good health (CMV status not recorded). Some clones in this sample may be carry-over from other donors' samples. Sequencing used cultured CD8+ T cells from PBMCs, obtained from culture after CMV antigen stimulation. This CDR3 is CASSFGGAGKQYF. Written as DNA, the CDR3 is TGTGCCAGCAGTTTCGGGGGGGCTGGGAAGCAGTACTTC.